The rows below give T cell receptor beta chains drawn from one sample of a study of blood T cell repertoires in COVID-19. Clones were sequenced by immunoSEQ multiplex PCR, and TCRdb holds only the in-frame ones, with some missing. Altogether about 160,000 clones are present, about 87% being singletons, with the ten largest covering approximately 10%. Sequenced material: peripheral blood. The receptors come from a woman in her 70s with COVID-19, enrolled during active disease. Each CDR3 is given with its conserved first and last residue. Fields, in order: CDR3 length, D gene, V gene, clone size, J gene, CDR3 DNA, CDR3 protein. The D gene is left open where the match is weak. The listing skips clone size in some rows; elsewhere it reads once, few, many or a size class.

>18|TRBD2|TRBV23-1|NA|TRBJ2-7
TGCGCCAGTGGACGAGGGACTAGCGGGGGGACCAGCTCCTACGAGCAGTACTTC
CASGRGTSGGTSSYEQYF
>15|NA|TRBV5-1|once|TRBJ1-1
TGCGCCAGCAGCAGACAACAGGGTGCGTACACTGAAGCTTTCTTT
CASSRQQGAYTEAFF
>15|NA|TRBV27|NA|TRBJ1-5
TGTGCCAGCAGTCACCATCAGGGATTCAATCAGCCCCAGCATTTT
CASSHHQGFNQPQHF
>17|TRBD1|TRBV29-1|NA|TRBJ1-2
TGCAGCGTTGAAGATTGGCGCGGGACAGGGGTTGTCTATGGCTACACCTTC
CSVEDWRGTGVVYGYTF
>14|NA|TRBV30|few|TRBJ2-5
TGTGCCTGGAGTTTTGACTGGTCCCAAGAGACCCAGTACTTC
CAWSFDWSQETQYF
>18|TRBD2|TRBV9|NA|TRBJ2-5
TGTGCCAGCAGCGTGGGTGTGACTAGCGGGGCAGGCGGGGAGACCCAGTACTTC
CASSVGVTSGAGGETQYF
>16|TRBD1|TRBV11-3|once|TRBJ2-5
TGTGCCAGCAGCCCCGGTGTCGCGACAGGGGGAGAGACCCAGTACTTC
CASSPGVATGGETQYF
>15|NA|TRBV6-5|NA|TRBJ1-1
TGTGCCAGCAGACAAAACAGTGGGCAGGGCCCTGAAGCTTTCTTT
CASRQNSGQGPEAFF
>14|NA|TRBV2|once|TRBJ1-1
TGTGCCAGCAGTGGTGAGACATTGAACACTGAAGCTTTCTTT
CASSGETLNTEAFF
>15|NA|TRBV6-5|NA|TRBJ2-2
TGTGCCAGCAGTCTACAGGCCTCGAACACCGGGGAGCTGTTTTTT
CASSLQASNTGELFF
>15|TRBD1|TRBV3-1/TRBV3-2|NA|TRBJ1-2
TGTGCCAGCAGCCAAGCCAACGGACAGGGGAGAGGCTACACCTTC
CASSQANGQGRGYTF
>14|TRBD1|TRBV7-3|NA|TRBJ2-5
TGTGCCAGCAGCCCACGGGACAGGGAAGAGACCCAGTACTTC
CASSPRDREETQYF
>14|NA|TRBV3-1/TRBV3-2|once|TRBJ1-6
TGTGCCAGCCGTAAGGGGGAGAGCAATTCACCCCTCCACTTT
CASRKGESNSPLHF
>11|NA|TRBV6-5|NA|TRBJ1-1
TGTGCCACCAGGGATCAACGCGGAGCTTTCTTT
CATRDQRGAFF
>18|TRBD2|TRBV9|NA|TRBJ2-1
TGTGCCAGCAGTGGAACTAGCGGGGGGCGGAGCTCCTACAATGAGCAGTTCTTC
CASSGTSGGRSSYNEQFF
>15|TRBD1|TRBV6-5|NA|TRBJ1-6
TGTGCCAGCAGTCCGGGGGACAGGTATAATTCACCCCTCCACTTT
CASSPGDRYNSPLHF
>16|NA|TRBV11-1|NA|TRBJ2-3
TGTGCCAGCAGCTTTCCACGGGACACGGGCACAGATACGCAGTATTTT
CASSFPRDTGTDTQYF
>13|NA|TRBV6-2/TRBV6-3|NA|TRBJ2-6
TGTGCCAGCAGTTACGGAGGTCTCGACGTCCTGACTTTC
CASSYGGLDVLTF
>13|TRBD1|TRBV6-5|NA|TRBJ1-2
TGTGCCAGCAGTTATACCGGACAGGGAGGCTACACCTTC
CASSYTGQGGYTF
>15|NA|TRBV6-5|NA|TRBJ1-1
TGTGCCAGCAGTTACTCAGGGGCAAAGAACACTGAAGCTTTCTTT
CASSYSGAKNTEAFF
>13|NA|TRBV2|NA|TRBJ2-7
TGTGCCAGCTTAGTTTCCGCGGGGAGGGAGCAGTACTTC
CASLVSAGREQYF
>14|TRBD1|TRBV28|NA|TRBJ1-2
TGTGCCAGCAGTTTTCGCCAGGGGGCGCAGGGCTACACCTTC
CASSFRQGAQGYTF
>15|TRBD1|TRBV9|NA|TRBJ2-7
TGTGCCAGCAGCGTAGATCCAGGGGGCATATACGAGCAGTACTTC
CASSVDPGGIYEQYF
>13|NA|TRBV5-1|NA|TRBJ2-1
TGCGCCAGCCGGCTGGACAGAATCGATGAGCAGTTCTTC
CASRLDRIDEQFF
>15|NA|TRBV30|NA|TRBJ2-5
TGTGCCTGGAGTGTCTCCCTGTCAGGCCAAGAGACCCAGTACTTC
CAWSVSLSGQETQYF
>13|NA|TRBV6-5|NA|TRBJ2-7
TGTGCCAGCAGTATGGGCGGGTACAACGAGCAGTACTTC
CASSMGGYNEQYF
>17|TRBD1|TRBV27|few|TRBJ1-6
TGTGCCAGCAGACTCGACAGGGGAAGCTCCTATAATTCACCCCTCCACTTT
CASRLDRGSSYNSPLHF
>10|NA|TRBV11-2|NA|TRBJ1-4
TGTGCCCCTTCGGGGGAAAAACTGTTTTTT
CAPSGEKLFF